The clone carrying this TCR beta chain was picked up one time. Its cognate antigen is unknown. Unique molecular identifiers featured in each of the TCR beta cDNA libraries. T cells numbering 1 to 10 million yielded 450,000 to 500,000 cDNA molecules. One entry per CDR3 protein, called by TCRdb with MiXCR from the PCR reads. The sample shows 600,000 to 700,000 distinct CDR3 sequences, roughly three fifths of them seen only once. This sample is part of a study of post-analysis software for immune sequencing data. Whole-study findings and limits: Patients had higher frequencies than controls of about 5 TRBV segments, including TRBV5-6, TRBV5-1 and TRBV20-1. Patients with multiple sclerosis recorded significantly lower normalized Chao1 diversity than controls, the study found.

The CDR3 contains 12 residues. Germline-derived CDR1 and CDR2 are DFQATT and SNEGSKA (reference sequence). The sample was blood. V and J are TRBV20-1 and TRBJ2-4, with TRBD2 matching over 7 bases. The better agreement between TRBJ2-7 and the DNA end casts doubt on the J call. This sequence originates from a girl aged 2-15 years with multiple sclerosis. The CDR3 spells CSAAGTTYEQYF. In nucleotides, the CDR3 is TGCAGTGCCGCCGGGACTACATACGAGCAGTACTTC.